This TCR beta chain was profiled in a study of blood T cell repertoires in COVID-19. In the study overall: The origin of the acute and convalescent COVID-19 samples was the United States, Italy and Spain. Sample material is recorded as cDNA or gDNA derived from T cells, B-cell-depleted T cells, or PBMCs.

Germline lookup yields CDR1 SEHNR and CDR2 FQNEAQ (reference sequence). This CDR3 is 12 amino acids long. Between the trimmed V and J ends, which lost 6 bases and 8 bases, there was a span of 11 bases. This clone was recorded a few times. Per the original data handling: Amplification with reference gene primers provided the estimates of nucleated cell counts. Sequencing was performed with immunoSEQ multiplex PCR; in TCRdb, only in-frame clones are kept and a portion is missing. Clonal size and the V and J genes are those of that table, whereas D and trimming came from the DNA. The table lists 110,000 to 150,000 clones, around 75% of them singletons.

What was sequenced was peripheral blood. The TCR sequence derives from a woman in her 70s with COVID-19, enrolled during active disease. The V call is TRBV7-9, the J call TRBJ1-5; D is ambiguous. CDR3 sequence: CASRFEEEPQHF. In DNA, the CDR3 is TGTGCCAGCAGGTTTGAGGAGGAGCCCCAGCATTTT.